The 12 T cell receptor beta chains in this list originate from one sample, sequenced in a study of T cell responses to AZD1222 COVID-19 vaccine (dated by TCRdb to 2020 to 2023). The time point tag for this specimen amounts to: about 28 days (+/-7) after the second vaccine dose. The receptor library was made with the immunoSEQ multiplex PCR assay. In TCRdb, the immuneACCESS table is reduced to in-frame sequences with V and J assigned. These tables do not hold every clone; where another copy was compared, an unresolved V gene accounts for under half, and the others remain unexplained. The sample includes 150,000 to 250,000 clones, with approximately 91% observed a single time. Approximately 3.7% of the sample lies in the top ten. Source: peripheral blood, taken 28 days after the second AZD1222 dose. The origin of the receptors is an adult who received the AZD1222 COVID-19 vaccine.

This sequence joins TRBV5-4 and TRBJ1-1; the D gene is possibly TRBD1 (5 bases). Trimming took off 6 bases at V and 4 bases at J, with 16 bases between the two ends. The CDR3 contains 14 residues. Germline lookup yields CDR1 SGHNT and CDR2 YYREEE (reference sequence). Here the CDR3 reads CASTAAGERTEAFF. In nucleotides, the CDR3 is TGTGCCAGCACCGCGGCGGGGGAGCGCACTGAAGCTTTCTTT.

V gene TRBV6-5 combines with J gene TRBJ1-4; D gene ambiguous. The CDR3 has 15 residues. Per germline, CDR1 MNHEY and CDR2 SVGAGI. Between the trimmed V and J ends, which lost 6 bases and 4 bases, there was a span of 15 bases. The DNA of the CDR3 is TGTGCCAGCAGCCCCTTGGGAGGGTATAATGAAAAACTGTTTTTT. Translating it yields CASSPLGGYNEKLFF.

This chain connects TRBV7-6 to TRBJ2-1; TRBD2 aligns across 7 bases. J lost 2 bases, V lost 2 bases, and 6 bases had no gene match. The CDR3 totals 16 residues. The germline gives CDR1 SGHVS, CDR2 FNYEAQ. The CDR3 loop is CASSLRRGGPYNEQFF. The CDR3 bases are TGTGCCAGCAGCTTACGGCGGGGAGGGCCCTACAATGAGCAGTTCTTC.

This chain connects TRBV10-3 to TRBJ1-1; the D gene is possibly TRBD1 (5 bases). Per germline, CDR1 ENHRY and CDR2 SYGVKD. The CDR3 is 14 residues long. V was pared by 3 bases and J by 2 bases, with 10 bases between. The CDR3 protein is CAISETQGNTEAFF. CDR3 coding DNA: TGTGCCATCAGTGAAACGCAGGGAAACACTGAAGCTTTCTTT.

The chain employs TRBV7-3 and TRBJ2-5, with 16 bases lining up with TRBD2. The CDR3 sequence is 17 residues long. With V trimmed by 3 bases and J by 0 bases, 1 base remained unmatched. Per germline, CDR1 SGHTA and CDR2 FQGTGA. The CDR3 DNA sequence: TGTGCCAGCAGCTTGGGACTAGCGGGAGGGTACCAAGAGACCCAGTACTTC. Encoded protein: CASSLGLAGGYQETQYF.

The chain employs TRBV2 and TRBJ2-5; 7 bases fit TRBD2. J gave up 4 bases and V 3 bases, and 5 bases lay outside the gene matches. Germline CDR1 reads SNHLY; CDR2 reads FYNNEI. The CDR3 extends over 14 amino acids. This chain's CDR3 is CASSERERPETQYF. DNA for the CDR3: TGTGCCAGCAGTGAGCGGGAGCGCCCAGAGACCCAGTACTTC.

J is TRBJ1-4 and V is TRBV30, with D uncertain. Germline values: CDR1 GTSNPN, CDR2 SVGIG (reference sequence). This CDR3 spans 13 amino acids. V lost 0 bases and J lost 4, with 6 bases in between. For the CDR3, the DNA is TGTGCCTGGAGTGTGACCTTTAATGAAAAACTGTTTTTT. Translated, it gives CAWSVTFNEKLFF.

This clone has just one count. V is TRBV2 and J is TRBJ1-5, with a weak D call TRBD1 (5 bases). This CDR3 is built from 16 residues. The germline V gene has CDR1 SNHLY and CDR2 FYNNEI. V lost 4 bases and J lost 2, with 15 bases in between. CDR3 residues: CASSAGQVTGNQPQHF. The CDR3 DNA sequence: TGTGCCAGCAGTGCAGGGCAGGTCACAGGCAATCAGCCCCAGCATTTT.

This clone showed up just once. The rearrangement links TRBV9 to TRBJ2-1; the D call may be TRBD1 or TRBD2 (6 bases each). Looked up from germline, CDR1 is SGDLS and CDR2 is YYNGEE. Trimming removed 0 bases from V and 13 bases from J, with 17 bases in between. This CDR3 is 14 amino acids long. In nucleotides, the CDR3 is TGTGCCAGCAGCGTAGGGGGGGCTAGCAGGGACCAGTTCTTC. Protein product: CASSVGGASRDQFF.

In the case of this clone: The DNA is omitted, as the CDR3 cannot be located on it reliably, and the CDR3 follows TCRdb's listing. The gene calls are TRBV5-6 and TRBJ1-6. Both ends counted, the CDR3 spans 17 residues. Germline CDR1 and CDR2: SGHDT and YYEEEE. CDR3 amino acids: CASSSSIERSYNSPLHF.

This clone has just a few counts. This CDR3 is also generated by other DNA sequences in the sample. This chain uses TRBV28 with TRBJ1-5, with TRBD1 matching 7 bases. Trimming at V came to 7 bases and at J to 0 bases, leaving 6 bases not matched to a gene. CDR1 is MDHEN and CDR2 is SYDVKM in the germline V gene. The CDR3 consists of 15 residues. CDR3 sequence: CASTDGTDSNQPQHF. CDR3 DNA: TGTGCCAGCACGGACGGGACAGATAGCAATCAGCCCCAGCATTTT. Drawing the rest from reference TRBV28 and TRBJ1-5, the complete variable domain is DVKVTQSSRYLVKRTGEKVFLECVQDMDHENMFWYRQDPGLGLRLIYFSYDVKMKEKGDIPEGYSVSREKKERFSLILESASTNQTSMYLCASTDGTDSNQPQHFGDGTRLSIL.

V usage is TRBV27 and J usage is TRBJ1-1; no clear D. CDR3 length equals 14 residues. Germline assignment: CDR1 MNHEY and CDR2 SMNVEV (reference sequence). Trimming stripped 4 bases from V and 4 bases from J, with 13 bases between. CDR3 protein: CASSWHSLGTEAFF. CDR3 DNA sequence: TGTGCCAGCAGTTGGCATAGCCTGGGCACTGAAGCTTTCTTT.